Shown below are 17 T cell receptor beta chains from a single sample sequenced in a study of regulatory T cells. Study-level results: Compared with autologous conventional CD4+ cells and control regulatory cells, CD3G-deficient regulatory T cells showed reduced diversity.

The primer mix had 52 TRBV and 13 TRBJ primers. Data came from immunoSEQ multiplex PCR; TCRdb stores just in-frame clones and leaves some out. The data show under 7,000 clones, approximately 92% seen once. These receptors have no identified antigens. The sample was CD4+ Tregs sorted from blood. The receptors here all came from a person aged 18-29 years with CD3G deficiency.

This clone appeared a few times. The CDR3 region is CSGRQGNTQYF. The DNA of the CDR3 is TGCAGCGGCCGACAGGGCAATACGCAGTATTTT. This chain connects TRBV29-1 to TRBJ2-3; 7 nucleotides align to TRBD1. The CDR3 spans 11 residues. J lost 7 bases, V lost 7 bases, and 5 bases had no gene match. Germline V gene lookup returns CDR1 SQVTM and CDR2 ANQGSEA.

This clone showed up just once. This chain connects TRBV6-1 to TRBJ2-5; the match to TRBD1 covers 7 bases. The DNA matches TRBJ2-7 better at its end, which makes the J call doubtful. Germline V gene sequence: CDR1 MNHNS, CDR2 SASEGT. The CDR3 totals 13 residues. CDR3 protein: CASSKTGPYEQYF. CDR3 bases: TGTGCCAGCAGTAAGACAGGGCCCTACGAGCAGTACTTC.

The chain links TRBV19 to TRBJ2-3, with TRBD2 identical over 7 bases. V was clipped by 6 bases and J by 5 bases; unmatched bases: 5. The CDR3 has 13 residues. The germline gives CDR1 LNHDA, CDR2 SQIVND (reference sequence). The DNA for the CDR3 is TGTGCCAGTAGCGCTAGCGGTGGAGATACGCAGTATTTT. This encodes CASSASGGDTQYF.

The CDR3 DNA follows: TGCGCCAGCAGTGTCGGAACCGGGGAGCTGTTTTTT. This encodes CASSVGTGELFF. This sequence joins TRBV5-1 and TRBJ2-2; D not certain. Looked up from germline, CDR1 is SGHRS and CDR2 is YFSETQ. V lost 5 bases, J lost 5 bases, and 7 bases lay in between. CDR3 length: 12 residues.

This chain links TRBV6-1 with TRBJ1-5, with D perhaps matching TRBD1 (6 bases). There are 14 residues in the CDR3. CDR1 MNHNS and CDR2 SASEGT come from the germline V gene. V lost 2 bases and J lost 5, with 10 bases in between. The CDR3 protein is CASSERGADQPQHF. The CDR3 DNA reads as TGTGCCAGCAGTGAAAGGGGGGCTGATCAGCCCCAGCATTTT.

The chain has TRBV7-8 and TRBJ2-2; D unclear. Trimming cost V 1 base and J 5 bases, with 5 bases left between them. CDR1 is SGHVS and CDR2 is FQNEAQ in the germline V gene. This CDR3 is 13 amino acids long. The DNA for the CDR3 is TGTGCCAGCAGCTTAGGGGAAACCGGGGAGCTGTTTTTT. This gives the protein CASSLGETGELFF.

The chain recombines TRBV6-1 with TRBJ1-1; D may be TRBD1 (5 bases). The length of the CDR3 is 14 residues. The ends were cut back, 3 bases at V and 8 bases at J, with 16 bases in the middle. Germline V gene sequence: CDR1 MNHNS, CDR2 SASEGT. CDR3 nucleotides: TGTGCCAGCAGTGATGGGAGACAGCGTATGGAAGCTTTCTTT. Translating gives CASSDGRQRMEAFF.

The chain carries TRBV7-9 and TRBJ2-5; TRBD1 is a possible D gene (6 bases). The CDR3 is 16 amino acids. Germline CDR1 SEHNR, CDR2 FQNEAQ (reference sequence). V lost 5 bases, J lost 4 bases, and 20 bases lay in between. This chain's CDR3 is CASSIKGGAGRETQYF. CDR3 coding DNA: TGTGCCAGCAGCATCAAAGGGGGTGCGGGTCGAGAGACCCAGTACTTC.

The chain has TRBV11-2 and TRBJ2-3, with D unresolved. The CDR3 totals 15 residues. Trimming took 3 bases from V and 0 from J, leaving 10 bases between them. Germline CDR1 reads SGHAT; CDR2 reads FQNNGV. CDR3 sequence reads: CASSLLGSSTDTQYF. DNA of the CDR3: TGTGCCAGCAGCTTGTTGGGATCGAGCACAGATACGCAGTATTTT.

The rearrangement links TRBV10-3 to TRBJ2-2; D not certain. This CDR3 has 15 residues. CDR1 ENHRY and CDR2 SYGVKD come from the germline V gene. Trimming left V 0 bases short and J 7 bases short, with 12 bases between. Here the CDR3 reads CAISESVPGGGELFF. The CDR3, as DNA: TGTGCCATCAGTGAGTCGGTACCCGGCGGCGGGGAGCTGTTTTTT.

V usage is TRBV6-5 and J usage is TRBJ2-5, with 11 bases fitting TRBD1. The CDR3 spans 16 residues. The germline V gene has CDR1 MNHEY and CDR2 SVGAGI. V lost 6 bases to trimming and J lost 0 bases; unmatched junction nucleotides: 6. CDR3 region: CASSYRDRGYQETQYF. The CDR3 nucleotides read TGTGCCAGCAGCTACCGGGACAGGGGGTACCAAGAGACCCAGTACTTC.

The rearrangement joins TRBV19 to TRBJ2-1; D possibly uses TRBD1 or TRBD2 (7 bases each). Trimming took 4 bases from V and 7 from J, leaving 14 bases between them. The CDR3 is made up of 14 amino acids. Germline V gives CDR1 LNHDA, CDR2 SQIVND (reference sequence). In DNA form, the CDR3 reads TGTGCCAGTAGTAAAAGACAGGGAGGGAATGAGCAGTTCTTC. This translates into CASSKRQGGNEQFF.

The V call is TRBV18, the J call TRBJ2-1; D remains ambiguous. Germline values: CDR1 KGHSH, CDR2 LQKENI. The CDR3 contains 12 residues. V gave up 6 bases and J gave up 3 bases, with 6 bases separating them. The CDR3 bases are TGTGCCAGCTCGCCTGACTACAATGAGCAGTTCTTC. Its protein is CASSPDYNEQFF.

The genes are TRBV11-2 and TRBJ2-5; the D gene is possibly TRBD2 (6 bases). Per the germline V gene, CDR1 is SGHAT and CDR2 is FQNNGV. The CDR3 has 16 amino acids. Trimming left V 4 bases short and J 5 bases short, with 20 bases between. The CDR3 region has the DNA TGTGCCAGCAGCTCGCCGGCCGGGGGACTCGGGGAGACCCAGTACTTC. Protein: CASSSPAGGLGETQYF.

The J gene is TRBJ2-1, the V gene TRBV6-6, with D possibly matching TRBD1 (5 bases). Germline-derived CDR1 and CDR2 are MNHNY and SVGAGI (reference sequence). This CDR3 comprises 13 residues. Trimming took 6 bases from V and 9 from J, leaving 15 bases between them. For the CDR3, the DNA is TGTGCCAGCAGCCGGCTTCAGGGTCGTGAGCAGTTCTTC. Protein sequence: CASSRLQGREQFF.

This clone was observed a single time. The rearrangement joins TRBV6-6 to TRBJ1-4; perhaps TRBD1 as D (5 bases). The CDR3 totals 12 residues. Germline lookup yields CDR1 MNHNY and CDR2 SVGAGI (reference sequence). V was clipped by 6 bases and J by 5 bases, with 7 bases between them. The CDR3 protein is CASRTENEKLFF. The CDR3 DNA sequence: TGTGCCAGCAGGACAGAAAATGAAAAACTGTTTTTT.

The chain links TRBV19 to TRBJ1-3; D unclear. The CDR3 sequence is 12 residues long. Germline CDR1 and CDR2: LNHDA and SQIVND (reference sequence). V shed 8 bases and J shed 4 bases, with 9 bases lying between them. In nucleotides, the CDR3 is TGTGCCAGTGGGTATTCGGGAAACACCATATATTTT. It is translated as CASGYSGNTIYF.